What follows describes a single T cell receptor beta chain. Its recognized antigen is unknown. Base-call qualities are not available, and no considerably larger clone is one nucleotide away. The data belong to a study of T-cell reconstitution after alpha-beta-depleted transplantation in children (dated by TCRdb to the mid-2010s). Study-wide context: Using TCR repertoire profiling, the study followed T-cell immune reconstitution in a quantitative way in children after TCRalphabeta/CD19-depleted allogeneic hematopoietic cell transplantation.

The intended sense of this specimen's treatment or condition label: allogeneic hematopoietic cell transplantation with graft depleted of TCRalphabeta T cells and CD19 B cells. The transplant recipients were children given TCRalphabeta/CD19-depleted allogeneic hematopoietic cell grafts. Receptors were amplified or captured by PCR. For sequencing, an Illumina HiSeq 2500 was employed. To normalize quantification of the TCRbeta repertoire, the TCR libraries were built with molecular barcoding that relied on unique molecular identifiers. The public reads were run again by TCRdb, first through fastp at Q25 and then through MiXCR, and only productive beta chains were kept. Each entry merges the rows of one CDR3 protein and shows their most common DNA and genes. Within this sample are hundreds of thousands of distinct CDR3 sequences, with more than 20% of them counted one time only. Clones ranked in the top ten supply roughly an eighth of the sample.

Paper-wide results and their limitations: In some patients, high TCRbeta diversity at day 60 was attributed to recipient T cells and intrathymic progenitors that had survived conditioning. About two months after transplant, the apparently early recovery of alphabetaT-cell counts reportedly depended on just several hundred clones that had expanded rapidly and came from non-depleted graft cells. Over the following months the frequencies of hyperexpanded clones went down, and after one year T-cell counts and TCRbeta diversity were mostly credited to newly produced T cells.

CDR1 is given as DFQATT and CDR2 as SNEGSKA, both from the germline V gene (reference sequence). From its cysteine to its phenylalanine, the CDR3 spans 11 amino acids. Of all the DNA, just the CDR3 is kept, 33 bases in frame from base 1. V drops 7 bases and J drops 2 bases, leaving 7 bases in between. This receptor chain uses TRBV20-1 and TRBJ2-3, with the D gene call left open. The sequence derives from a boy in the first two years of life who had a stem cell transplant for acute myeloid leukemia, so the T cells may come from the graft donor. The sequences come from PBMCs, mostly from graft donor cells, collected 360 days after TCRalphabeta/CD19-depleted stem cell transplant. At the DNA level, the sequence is TGCAGTGTTTCGAACACAGATACGCAGTATTTT. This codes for CSVSNTDTQYF.